The 17 T cell receptor beta chains below were found in one sample sequenced in a study of shared T cell receptors in the human thymus. Only in-frame clones appear in the TCRdb table, and some are missing; sequencing was by immunoSEQ multiplex PCR. The profile shows over 650,000 clones, around 87% of them singletons. Separately, the same data were catalogued under a study of human thymus T cells.

The source material was thymocytes. The receptor set was obtained from a boy younger than two with a congenital heart defect.

V gene TRBV21-1 combines with J gene TRBJ1-1; the table's D call, TRBD1, was not checked against the DNA. TRBV21-1 is classified as a pseudogene. This CDR3 contains 12 residues. CDR3 protein: CASRLRQGKAFF. For the CDR3, the DNA is TGTGCCAGCAGATTAAGACAGGGGAAAGCTTTCTTT.

J is TRBJ1-5 and V is TRBV7-2; tentative D call: TRBD1 (6 bases). This CDR3 comprises 15 residues. Trimming pared 5 bases from V and 3 bases from J, leaving 14 bases between. Germline V gene data show CDR1 as SGHTA and CDR2 as FQGNSA. Here the CDR3 reads CASSLAGGFNQPQHF. DNA for the CDR3: TGTGCCAGCAGCCTCGCGGGGGGCTTCAATCAGCCCCAGCATTTT.

This chain uses TRBV5-6 with TRBJ1-5, with D unresolved. The CDR3 runs to 12 residues. The germline V and J ends were trimmed by 2 bases and 4 bases, with 4 bases remaining between them. Germline values: CDR1 SGHDT, CDR2 YYEEEE. The CDR3 spells CASSFRNQPQHF. The DNA of the CDR3 is TGTGCCAGCAGCTTCAGGAATCAGCCCCAGCATTTT.

V gene TRBV29-1 combines with J gene TRBJ2-7, with TRBD1 matching 10 bases. J gave up 5 bases and V 4 bases, and 20 bases lay outside the gene matches. Germline V gene sequence: CDR1 SQVTM, CDR2 ANQGSEA. The CDR3 contains 18 residues. The CDR3 sequence is CSVARDRGPNLENDEQYF. DNA of the CDR3: TGCAGCGTTGCCCGCGACAGGGGGCCAAATTTGGAGAACGACGAGCAGTACTTC.

This chain uses TRBV6-5 with TRBJ2-1, with 8 bases matching TRBD2. Germline assignment: CDR1 MNHEY and CDR2 SVGAGI. CDR3 length: 15 residues. V dropped 6 bases and J dropped 5; count of bases not matched to a gene: 9. CDR3 in amino acids: CASSHHGSGNNEQFF. DNA of the CDR3: TGTGCCAGCAGCCACCATGGTAGCGGGAACAATGAGCAGTTCTTC.

This clone was seen a few times. The genes are TRBV28 and TRBJ2-7; possible D gene TRBD1, 6 bases. Trimming took 5 bases from V and 4 from J, leaving 15 bases between them. Germline V CDR1 and CDR2: MDHEN, SYDVKM. The CDR3 length is 14 residues. The DNA for the CDR3 is TGTGCCAGCAGTCACCCGGGACACGCGTACGAGCAGTACTTC. Protein product: CASSHPGHAYEQYF.

This sequence joins TRBV4-2 and TRBJ2-5; D possibly corresponds to TRBD1 (6 bases). Germline-derived CDR1 and CDR2 are LGHNA and YNFKEQ. The CDR3 has 15 residues. The V end lost 3 bases, the J end lost 5 bases, and 16 bases lay between the germline ends. The CDR3 DNA follows: TGTGCCAGCAGCCAGCAGACAGGACGGGCGGAGACCCAGTACTTC. Its protein is CASSQQTGRAETQYF.

V usage is TRBV14 and J usage is TRBJ1-1; 9 bases map to TRBD1. The germline CDR1 and CDR2 sequences are SGHDN and FVKESK. This CDR3 is built from 14 residues. V shed 4 bases and J 4 bases; nucleotides not matched to a gene: 4. The CDR3 DNA reads TGTGCCAGCAGCCGAGTGACAGGGGGCACTGAAGCTTTCTTT. It yields the protein CASSRVTGGTEAFF.

The chain links TRBV5-8 to TRBJ1-2; tentative D call: TRBD1 (5 bases). CDR3 length equals 17 residues. CDR1 is SGHTS, CDR2 YDEGEE, per germline. Trimming cost V 0 bases and J 5 bases, with 20 bases left between them. The CDR3 nucleotides are TGTGCCAGCAGCTTGGCCCCGAAAGGGGCCCTGCGGTATGGCTACACCTTC. It translates to CASSLAPKGALRYGYTF.

This clone was observed a handful of times. This CDR3 is CASRDRSLPGAFF. The CDR3 DNA reads as TGTGCCAGCCGGGACAGATCGCTTCCGGGAGCTTTCTTT. J is TRBJ1-1 and V is TRBV28, with 7 bases that match TRBD1. V lost 8 bases, J lost 10 bases, and 13 bases stayed unmatched. This CDR3 has 13 residues. The germline V gene encodes CDR1 MDHEN and CDR2 SYDVKM.

About this clone itself: Relative to the germline gene, one junction end is altered; a read error may explain this. This chain joins TRBV2 and TRBJ2-3; TRBD1 might be the D (5 bases). CDR1 and CDR2 (germline): SNHLY, FYNNEI. This CDR3 spans 14 amino acids. CDR3 nucleotide sequence: TGTGCCAGCACTGAAACAGGTTTTACAGATACGCAGTATTTT. Its translation: CASTETGFTDTQYF. The full variable domain, in which reference TRBV2 and TRBJ2-3 provide the parts outside the CDR3, is EPEVTQTPSHQVTQMGQEVILRCVPISNHLYFYWYRQILGQKVEFLVSFYNNEISEKSEIFDDQFSVERPDGSNFTLKIRSTKLEDSAMYFCASTETGFTDTQYFGPGTRLTVL.

This rearrangement joins TRBV11-2 to TRBJ2-1, with 13 bases aligning to TRBD2. V dropped 5 bases and J dropped 0; count of bases not matched to a gene: 7. CDR1 and CDR2 from the germline V gene are SGHAT and FQNNGV. There are 18 residues in the CDR3. The CDR3 loop is CASSDRTSGGLSYNEQFF. CDR3 sequence (DNA): TGTGCCAGCAGCGACCGGACTAGCGGGGGACTCTCCTACAATGAGCAGTTCTTC.

The rearrangement uses TRBV7-9 and TRBJ2-3; 7 nucleotides agree with TRBD1. Germline trimming cut 6 bases from V and 2 bases from J; bases unmatched to any gene: 8. The length of the CDR3 is 15 residues. The V gene's germline CDR1 is SEHNR and CDR2 FQNEAQ (reference sequence). CDR3 sequence reads: CASRYRGPLTDTQYF. As DNA, the CDR3 is TGTGCCAGCAGGTACAGGGGTCCCCTCACAGATACGCAGTATTTT.

The rearrangement uses TRBV4-1 and TRBJ2-7; TRBD1 matches at 8 bases. Losses at the gene ends were 2 bases for V and 4 bases for J; bases not matched to a gene: 7. CDR3 length: 15 amino acids. CDR1 is MGHRA and CDR2 is YSYEKL in the germline V gene. CDR3 nucleotide sequence: TGCGCCAGCAGCCAAAAGACAGGGGTCCTATACGAGCAGTACTTC. The encoded protein is CASSQKTGVLYEQYF.

The chain is built from TRBV6-1 and TRBJ1-2; D remains ambiguous. V dropped 4 bases and J dropped 4 bases, with 19 bases sitting between them. The CDR3 spans 16 residues. Germline CDR1 MNHNS, CDR2 SASEGT. DNA of the CDR3: TGTGCCAGCAGTGCGGCAGGCTACACCCCAGTCTATGGCTACACCTTC. It codes for CASSAAGYTPVYGYTF.

This chain links TRBV5-1 with TRBJ2-5; D is possibly TRBD2 (7 bases). Germline V gives CDR1 SGHRS, CDR2 YFSETQ. Trimming removed 4 bases at V and 8 bases at J, with 15 bases between. The CDR3 length is 13 residues. This CDR3 is CASSGGGQFTQYF. The CDR3 bases are TGCGCCAGCAGCGGGGGGGGCCAATTTACCCAGTACTTC.

This clone was picked up one time. This chain connects TRBV7-8 to TRBJ2-1, with 8 bases matching TRBD2. V shed 5 bases and J 6 bases; nucleotides not matched to a gene: 15. CDR1 and CDR2 from the germline V gene are SGHVS and FQNEAQ. CDR3 length equals 17 residues. The CDR3 here is CASSPAGGRIRSNEQFF. CDR3 DNA: TGTGCCAGCAGCCCGGCGGGCGGGAGGATACGTAGCAATGAGCAGTTCTTC. Full variable domain (rest looked up from reference TRBV7-8 and TRBJ2-1): GAGVSQSPRYKVAKRGQDVALRCDPISGHVSLFWYQQALGQGPEFLTYFQNEAQLDKSGLPSDRFFAERPEGSVSTLKIQRTQQEDSAVYLCASSPAGGRIRSNEQFFGPGTRLTVL.